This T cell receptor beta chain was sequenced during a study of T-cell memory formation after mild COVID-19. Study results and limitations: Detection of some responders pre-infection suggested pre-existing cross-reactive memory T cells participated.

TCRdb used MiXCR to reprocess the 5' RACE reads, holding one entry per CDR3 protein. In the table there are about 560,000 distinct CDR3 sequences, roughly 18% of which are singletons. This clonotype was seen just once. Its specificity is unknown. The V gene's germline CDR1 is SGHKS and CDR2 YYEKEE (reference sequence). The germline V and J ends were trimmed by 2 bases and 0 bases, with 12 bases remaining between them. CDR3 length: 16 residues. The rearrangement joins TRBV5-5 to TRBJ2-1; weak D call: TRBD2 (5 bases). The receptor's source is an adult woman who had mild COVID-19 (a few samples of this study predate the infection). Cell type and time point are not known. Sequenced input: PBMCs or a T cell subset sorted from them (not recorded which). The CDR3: CASSLGGELSYNEQFF. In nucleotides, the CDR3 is TGTGCCAGCAGCTTAGGAGGAGAACTCTCCTACAATGAGCAGTTCTTC.